The sequence of this T cell receptor (beta chain) was determined in a study of blood T cell repertoires in COVID-19 (dated by TCRdb to 2020 to 2022). At the level of the whole study: Samples from collaborators originated in the United States, Italy and Spain and spanned both the acute and convalescent phases of COVID-19. Nearly every sample came with metadata listing a de-identified subject ID, COVID-19 status, age in years and sex. The prospective study material was composed of cDNA or gDNA derived from T cells, B-cell-depleted T cells, or PBMCs. The repertoires were released in a freely available public database meant as a resource for research on the immune response to SARS-CoV-2. The samples were drawn from the first 160 participants of the ongoing ImmuneRACE study and from more than 1,000 subjects provided by 6 global collaborators. Deeply sampled blood TCRbeta repertoires from subjects exposed to, actively infected with, or recovered from COVID-19 were included in the dataset. Where HLA class I and class II types were available, the types were taken from metadata supplied by the sample provider, not from assay-based typing.

TCRbeta CDR3 regions were amplified from genomic DNA using the immunoSEQ Assay, a bias-controlled multiplex PCR. Regarding the original processing steps: The number of nucleated cells in each sample was estimated by amplification of reference gene primers within the assay. Sequence reads were collapsed and filtered to measure the absolute abundance of every unique TCRbeta CDR3 rearrangement. For each sample, productive Simpson clonality was calculated as the square root of Simpson's diversity index over productive rearrangements. The table was pulled from immuneACCESS by TCRdb, which kept in-frame rearrangements only. Such tables lose some clones; where checked, under half of the loss comes from unresolved V genes, and the rest has no known cause. V, J and clone size were drawn from that table, and D and trimming were deduced from the DNA. A total of more than 200,000 clones appear in this sample, roughly 80% of them only once. The ten largest clones take up about 2.5% of the sample.

Its CDR3 holds 13 amino acids, cysteine through phenylalanine. Only the CDR3 DNA stays, 39 bases, in frame from base 1. V is reduced by 5 bases and J by 4 bases, leaving a spacing of 11 bases between them. Each collaborating institution followed its own protocols to collect whole blood in K2EDTA tubes. For TCRbeta analysis, collaborators shipped samples as frozen whole blood, isolated PBMCs, or DNA extracted from either of those sample types. As concerns this clone: Its antigen is not yet known. Within one base of it there is no much larger clone, and no base qualities were kept.

Overall study results and their limits: How much clinical and demographic metadata was included differed by source and by participant, and the metadata was provided uncurated.

Rearrangement joined TRBV12-3 or TRBV12-4 to TRBJ1-2; the D gene is unclear. The TCR was taken from a middle-aged woman with active or convalescent COVID-19. The sequenced material came from peripheral blood. The CDR3 region: CASSPGGSYGYTF. The sequenced DNA is TGTGCCAGCAGTCCAGGAGGGAGCTATGGCTACACCTTC.